This TCR beta chain was identified in a study of CD4+ T cells in melanoma. Whole-study results and caveats: Neoantigen-specific CD4+ T cells in melanoma reportedly had diverse differentiation states.

With regard to this clone: What it binds is unknown.

This table comes from immunoSEQ multiplex PCR, and its TCRdb copy is limited to in-frame clones, with some not included. The sample has about 110,000 clones, about 90% seen once. Germline V gene data show CDR1 as SGHRS and CDR2 as YFSETQ. V lost 4 bases and J lost 0; bases outside the gene matches: 9. CDR3 size: 17 residues. The chain couples TRBV5-1 to TRBJ2-2; 7 bases align to TRBD2. This sequence was found in a human donor with melanoma. The sample comprised peripheral blood. CDR3 sequence reads: CASSPTSLGANTGELFF. In nucleotides, the CDR3 is TGCGCCAGCAGCCCGACTAGCTTAGGGGCGAACACCGGGGAGCTGTTTTTT.